This T cell receptor (beta chain) was captured by sequencing in a study of cytomegalovirus exposure and HLA in healthy donors. This clone was observed once. V lost 10 bases and J 6 bases, leaving 22 bases between the germline ends. The germline CDR1 and CDR2 sequences are LNHDA and SQIVND (reference sequence). This CDR3 is 15 amino acids long. The PCR made use of 60 Vbeta and 13 Jbeta primers. The method was immunoSEQ multiplex PCR; TCRdb's version includes in-frame clones alone and lacks a portion of them. The sample consists of about 140,000 clones, about 84% of them appearing once. The clonotype originates from a man aged 50 to 59 in good health and CMV-seronegative. The chain carries TRBV19 and TRBJ1-5; D is possibly TRBD1 (5 bases). The sample consisted of PBMCs. The CDR3 DNA follows: TGTGCCACCGCCAGAGGAGGGGTGACAGTTCAGCCCCAGCATTTT. Residues: CATARGGVTVQPQHF.